These 19 T cell receptor beta chains came from one sample sequenced in a study of T cell responses to AZD1222 COVID-19 vaccine. Sequenced by immunoSEQ multiplex PCR; TCRdb stores in-frame clones only, minus some. This table holds roughly 130,000 clones, roughly 86% found once. The starting material was peripheral blood, obtained on day 0 of AZD1222 vaccination. The receptors derive from an adult in good health.

The chain couples TRBV6-5 to TRBJ2-7, with a tentative D call TRBD1 (5 bases). The V gene lost 8 bases and the J gene lost 3 bases, with 14 bases spanning the gap. The germline gives CDR1 MNHEY, CDR2 SVGAGI. CDR3 length: 13 amino acids. The CDR3 nucleotides read TGTGCCAGCGGACGTGCAGGGTACTACGAGCAGTACTTC. It encodes CASGRAGYYEQYF.

This chain joins TRBV28 and TRBJ2-1; weak D call: TRBD1 (6 bases). The CDR3 has 12 residues. Germline V gene sequence: CDR1 MDHEN, CDR2 SYDVKM. The germline V and J ends were trimmed by 3 bases and 12 bases, with 12 bases remaining between them. DNA for the CDR3: TGTGCCAGCAGTTTGGGACATCGAGGGCAGTTCTTC. It yields the protein CASSLGHRGQFF.

The V and J genes are TRBV18 and TRBJ1-5, with D possibly TRBD1 on 6 matching bases. V lost 3 bases, J lost 7 bases, and 16 bases lay in between. CDR1 KGHSH and CDR2 LQKENI come from the germline V gene. The CDR3 totals 15 residues. CDR3 in amino acids: CASSPRTVEGQPQHF. CDR3 nucleotides: TGTGCCAGCTCACCCAGGACAGTGGAGGGGCAGCCCCAGCATTTT.

Only a few counts were recorded for this clone. The chain uses TRBV6-5 and TRBJ1-5; D remains unclear. The V end was cut by 2 bases, the J end by 9 bases, with 11 bases between. The CDR3 loop spans 13 amino acids. Germline CDR1 reads MNHEY; CDR2 reads SVGAGI. The CDR3 nucleotides are TGTGCCAGCAGTTACCCGGGTATACGGCCCCAGCATTTT. Residues: CASSYPGIRPQHF.

The V and J genes are TRBV24-1 and TRBJ1-2, with a possible D match to TRBD1 (5 bases). V lost 4 bases to trimming and J lost 8 bases, with 13 bases between them. Per the germline V gene, CDR1 is KGHDR and CDR2 is SFDVKD. The CDR3 totals 13 residues. The CDR3 DNA reads TGTGCCACCAGTGACCTGGGACCGGAGGGCTACACCTTC. Translation: CATSDLGPEGYTF.

The J gene is TRBJ1-4, the V gene TRBV29-1; the D gene is possibly TRBD1 (5 bases). CDR3 length equals 14 residues. The germline gives CDR1 SQVTM, CDR2 ANQGSEA. Deletions cut 7 bases from V and 3 bases from J, with 15 bases between. This chain's CDR3 is CSGSVQDPNEKLFF. The CDR3 region has the DNA TGCAGCGGGTCCGTACAGGATCCTAATGAAAAACTGTTTTTT.

This chain connects TRBV5-5 to TRBJ2-7; D gene uncertain. The CDR3 contains 15 residues. Trimming removed 2 bases at V and 0 bases at J, with 12 bases between. Looked up from germline, CDR1 is SGHKS and CDR2 is YYEKEE (reference sequence). The CDR3 DNA is TGTGCCAGCAGCTTTGTCTTAGGGTTCTCCTACGAGCAGTACTTC. Its protein is CASSFVLGFSYEQYF. Full variable domain (missing parts from reference TRBV5-5 and TRBJ2-7): DAGVTQSPTHLIKTRGQQVTLRCSPISGHKSVSWYQQVLGQGPQFIFQYYEKEERGRGNFPDRFSARQFPNYSSELNVNALLLGDSALYLCASSFVLGFSYEQYFGPGTRLTVT.

This clone appeared a single time. The chain joins TRBV7-6 to TRBJ1-1, with D perhaps TRBD1 (5 bases). The CDR3 totals 13 residues. Germline V lookup: CDR1 SGHVS, CDR2 FNYEAQ. V gave up 5 bases and J gave up 8 bases, with 15 bases separating them. CDR3 nucleotide sequence: TGTGCCAGCAGCGCCAATCAAGGGGCAGAAGCTTTCTTT. Its protein is CASSANQGAEAFF.

The genes are TRBV28 and TRBJ1-1; 7 bases are shared with TRBD1. The CDR3 consists of 13 residues. J gave up 3 bases and V 4 bases, and 2 bases lay outside the gene matches. Looked up from germline, CDR1 is MDHEN and CDR2 is SYDVKM. The DNA of the CDR3 is TGTGCCAGCAGTTCAGGGGGTGACACTGAAGCTTTCTTT. It translates to CASSSGGDTEAFF. Full variable domain (outside the CDR3, taken from reference TRBV28 and TRBJ1-1): DVKVTQSSRYLVKRTGEKVFLECVQDMDHENMFWYRQDPGLGLRLIYFSYDVKMKEKGDIPEGYSVSREKKERFSLILESASTNQTSMYLCASSSGGDTEAFFGQGTRLTVV.

V is TRBV9 and J is TRBJ1-2; 7 positions agree with TRBD1. V shed 0 bases, J shed 5 bases, and the junction held 4 bases outside the gene matches. Germline values: CDR1 SGDLS, CDR2 YYNGEE. This CDR3 contains 14 residues. The CDR3 coding sequence is TGTGCCAGCAGCGTAGATCAGGGGGGTTATGGCTACACCTTC. Translation: CASSVDQGGYGYTF.

This rearrangement joins TRBV30 to TRBJ2-3; D perhaps matches TRBD2 (5 bases). The V gene lost 4 bases and the J gene lost 1 base, with 12 bases spanning the gap. CDR3 length equals 14 residues. Per germline, CDR1 GTSNPN and CDR2 SVGIG (reference sequence). CDR3 in amino acids: CAWKPSGGTDTQYF. Written as DNA, the CDR3 is TGTGCCTGGAAGCCCAGCGGTGGCACAGATACGCAGTATTTT.

This clone was observed a few times. V and J are TRBV19 and TRBJ2-1; no firm D call. The CDR3 is 16 amino acids. Germline-derived CDR1 and CDR2 are LNHDA and SQIVND (reference sequence). V was trimmed by 3 bases and J by 7 bases, leaving 19 bases between them. CDR3 sequence (DNA): TGTGCCAGTAGTATGTTGATCGGAGTCAGGAGAAATGAGCAGTTCTTC. Amino acids: CASSMLIGVRRNEQFF.

The rearrangement joins TRBV6-5 to TRBJ1-6; no clear D gene. CDR1 and CDR2 from the germline V gene are MNHEY and SVGAGI. The CDR3 consists of 14 residues. Trimming removed 2 bases from V and 10 bases from J, with 12 bases in between. CDR3 in amino acids: CASSYRERQSPLHF. The CDR3 DNA is TGTGCCAGCAGTTACAGGGAACGGCAATCACCCCTCCACTTT.

The chain uses TRBV11-1 and TRBJ2-5, with TRBD2 matching over 10 bases. In germline, CDR1 is SGHAT, CDR2 FQDESV (reference sequence). This CDR3 region has 16 residues. The ends lost 0 bases at V and 1 base at J; junction bases unmatched: 2. CDR3 sequence reads: CASSLAWTSGQETQYF. CDR3 sequence (DNA): TGTGCCAGCAGCTTAGCGTGGACTAGCGGCCAAGAGACCCAGTACTTC.

This clone was counted a single time. The J gene is TRBJ1-4, the V gene TRBV7-7, with 12 bases that match TRBD1. V lost 0 bases to trimming and J lost 3 bases; unmatched junction nucleotides: 11. Germline CDR1 is SSHAT and CDR2 is FNYEAQ (reference sequence). The CDR3 is 20 residues long. CDR3 protein: CASSLALFGTGGYSNEKLFF. CDR3 in DNA: TGTGCCAGCAGCTTAGCGCTGTTTGGGACAGGGGGCTACTCTAATGAAAAACTGTTTTTT.

The chain combines TRBV6-1 with TRBJ1-5; D is perhaps TRBD1 (5 bases). V dropped 1 base and J dropped 2 bases, with 9 bases sitting between them. Per the germline V gene, CDR1 is MNHNS and CDR2 is SASEGT. This CDR3 contains 15 residues. CDR3 sequence reads: CASSEGDARNQPQHF. The CDR3 DNA follows: TGTGCCAGCAGTGAAGGGGACGCTCGCAATCAGCCCCAGCATTTT.

This clone was seen only a few times. The chain carries TRBV15 and TRBJ1-1; the D gene is possibly TRBD1 (5 bases). Germline V gene data show CDR1 as LNHNV and CDR2 as YYDKDF (reference sequence). The CDR3 consists of 15 residues. Deletions cut 6 bases from V and 2 bases from J, with 16 bases between. The CDR3 DNA reads TGTGCCACCAGTATCGCCGTGGGGCTTAACACTGAAGCTTTCTTT. This sequence encodes CATSIAVGLNTEAFF.

The chain has TRBV10-2 and TRBJ2-5, with 9 nucleotides matching TRBD2. The CDR3 extends over 14 amino acids. Trimming at V came to 6 bases and at J to 5 bases, leaving 7 bases not matched to a gene. The V gene's germline CDR1 is WSHSY and CDR2 SAAADI. In nucleotides, the CDR3 is TGCGCCAGCAGCTTGCGGGAGGGCCACGAGACCCAGTACTTC. Protein sequence: CASSLREGHETQYF.

The chain recombines TRBV5-5 with TRBJ2-3; 9 positions match TRBD1. The CDR3 covers 16 residues. Germline CDR1 and CDR2: SGHKS and YYEKEE (reference sequence). Trimming removed 4 bases from V and 2 bases from J; junction bases left unmatched: 8. CDR3 in amino acids: CASSATDRGLTDTQYF. CDR3 DNA: TGTGCCAGCAGCGCTACGGACAGGGGTCTCACAGATACGCAGTATTTT.